This T cell receptor beta chain was sequenced during a study of CD8+ T cells in alopecia areata. Details on this clone: The target antigen is unknown. This sample includes further DNA sequences coding for the same CDR3.

As for treatment: oral pan-JAK inhibitor, 5-10 mg twice daily. Germline V lookup: CDR1 MNHEY, CDR2 SMNVEV (reference sequence). The ends were cut back, 3 bases at V and 5 bases at J, with 11 bases in the middle. The CDR3 is 14 amino acids. The sequencing template was cDNA reverse transcribed from extracted RNA. Method: immunoSEQ multiplex PCR; TCRdb's copy keeps in-frame clones and lacks some. The sample lists some 180,000 clones, 51% occurring once. General study findings and limits: Across lesional scalp, and particularly alopecia totalis/universalis, clonality surpassed that of normal scalp. Expanded CD8+ clones among the top 100, and scalp clonality, were significantly decreased by tofacitinib.

Sample: CD8+ T cells sorted from blood, taken around week 53, from a patient treated with tofacitinib. The chain has TRBV27 and TRBJ1-5; D is possibly TRBD1 (5 bases). The origin of this receptor is a human donor with alopecia areata. The CDR3 bases are TGTGCCAGCAGTTTGCGGCAGGGAGATCAGCCCCAGCATTTT. This codes for CASSLRQGDQPQHF.